The TCR beta chain described here comes from a study of blood T cells in healthy people across ages. The CDR3 length is 15 residues. Trimming pared 3 bases from V and 2 bases from J, leaving 13 bases between. The germline V gene has CDR1 SGHTA and CDR2 FQGNSA. PCR was performed a second time for roughly 7 to 12 cycles using a sample-barcoded 5' primer and a J-beta primer mix. TCRdb re-called the 5' RACE reads with MiXCR, one entry per CDR3 protein. The table lists 1 million or so distinct CDR3 sequences, 25% of them singletons, with approximately 0.7% in the top ten. This clonotype was seen more than once but under ten times. These data were also filed under a second study, of T cells of mothers and their children.

The chain links TRBV7-2 to TRBJ2-5; no definite D call. The sequence was collected from a girl aged 2 to 9 in good health. The sequenced sample consisted of blood. The DNA of the CDR3 is TGTGCCAGCAGCTTTAGGGCGTTGGGGCAAGAGACCCAGTACTTC. Encoded protein: CASSFRALGQETQYF.